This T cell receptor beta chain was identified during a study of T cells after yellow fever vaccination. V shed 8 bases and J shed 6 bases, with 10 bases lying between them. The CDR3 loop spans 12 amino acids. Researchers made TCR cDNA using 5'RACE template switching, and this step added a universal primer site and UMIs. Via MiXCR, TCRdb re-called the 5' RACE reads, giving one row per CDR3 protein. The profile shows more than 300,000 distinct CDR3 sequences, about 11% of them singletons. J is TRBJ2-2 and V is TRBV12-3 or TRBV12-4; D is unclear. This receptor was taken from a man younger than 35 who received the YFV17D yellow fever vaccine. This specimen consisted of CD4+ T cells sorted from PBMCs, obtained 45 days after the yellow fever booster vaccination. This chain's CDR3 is CASPSRPGELFF. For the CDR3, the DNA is TGTGCCAGCCCCTCTCGCCCCGGGGAGCTGTTTTTT.